This T cell receptor (beta chain) stems from a study of cytomegalovirus exposure and HLA in healthy donors. The PCR had 60 Vbeta and 13 Jbeta primers. Generated by immunoSEQ multiplex PCR, the TCRdb table keeps only in-frame clones and is missing some. The table has roughly 130,000 clones, over 60% seen once. V was shortened by 10 bases and J by 4 bases, with 14 bases between the two germline ends. Germline V gene data show CDR1 as SNHLY and CDR2 as FYNNEI. The CDR3 has 13 residues. Sequenced sample: PBMCs. The clonotype comes from a human donor in good health. The V and J genes are TRBV2 and TRBJ1-5, with D maybe TRBD1 (6 bases). The CDR3 is CAIQTGLNQPQHF. The CDR3, as DNA: TGTGCCATCCAGACAGGATTAAATCAGCCCCAGCATTTT.